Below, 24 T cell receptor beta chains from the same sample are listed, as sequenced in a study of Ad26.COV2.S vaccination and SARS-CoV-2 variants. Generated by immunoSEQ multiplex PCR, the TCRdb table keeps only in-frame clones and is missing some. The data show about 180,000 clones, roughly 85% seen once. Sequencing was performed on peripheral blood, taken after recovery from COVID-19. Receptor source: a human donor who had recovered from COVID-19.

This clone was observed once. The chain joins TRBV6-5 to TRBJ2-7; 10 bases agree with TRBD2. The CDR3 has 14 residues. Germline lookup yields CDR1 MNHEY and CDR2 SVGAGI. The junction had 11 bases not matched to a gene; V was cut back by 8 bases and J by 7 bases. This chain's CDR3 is CASGSSGSGGEQYF. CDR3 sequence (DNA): TGTGCCAGCGGTTCTAGCGGGAGTGGGGGTGAGCAGTACTTC.

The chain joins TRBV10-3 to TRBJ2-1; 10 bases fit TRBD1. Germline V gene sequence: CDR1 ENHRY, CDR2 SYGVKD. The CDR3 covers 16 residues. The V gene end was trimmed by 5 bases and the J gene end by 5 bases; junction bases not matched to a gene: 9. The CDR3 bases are TGTGCCATCAGTCCCCGGGGGGGACAGGGGAACAATGAGCAGTTCTTC. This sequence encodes CAISPRGGQGNNEQFF.

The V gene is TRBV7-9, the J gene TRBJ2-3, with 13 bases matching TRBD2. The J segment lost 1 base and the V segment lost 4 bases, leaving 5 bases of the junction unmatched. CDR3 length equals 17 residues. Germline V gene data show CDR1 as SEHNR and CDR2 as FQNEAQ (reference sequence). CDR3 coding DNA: TGTGCCAGCAGCTCACCTGGGACTAGCGGGGGCACAGATACGCAGTATTTT. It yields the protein CASSSPGTSGGTDTQYF.

Written as DNA, the CDR3 is TGTGCCAGCAGCGCACGCAATGAGCAGTTCTTC. This encodes CASSARNEQFF. V and J are TRBV13 and TRBJ2-1; D unresolved. V was pared by 5 bases and J by 6 bases, with 5 bases between. The CDR3 is 11 residues long. CDR1 is PRHDT, CDR2 FYEKMQ, per germline (reference sequence). Full variable domain (outside the CDR3, taken from reference TRBV13 and TRBJ2-1): AAGVIQSPRHLIKEKRETATLKCYPIPRHDTVYWYQQGPGQDPQFLISFYEKMQSDKGSIPDRFSAQQFSDYHSELNMSSLELGDSALYFCASSARNEQFFGPGTRLTVL.

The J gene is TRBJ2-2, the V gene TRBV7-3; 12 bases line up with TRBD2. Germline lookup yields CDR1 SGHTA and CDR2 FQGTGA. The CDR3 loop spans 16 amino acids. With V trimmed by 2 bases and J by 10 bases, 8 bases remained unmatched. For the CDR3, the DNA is TGTGCCAGCAGCTTAGGGCCTAGCGGGAGGGCGTCGGAGCTGTTTTTT. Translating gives CASSLGPSGRASELFF.

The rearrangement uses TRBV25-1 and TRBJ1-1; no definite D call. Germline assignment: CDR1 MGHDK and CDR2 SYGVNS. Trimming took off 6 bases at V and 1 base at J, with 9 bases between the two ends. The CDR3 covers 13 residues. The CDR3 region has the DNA TGTGCCAGCAGGAGGACGGCGAACACTGAAGCTTTCTTT. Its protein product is CASRRTANTEAFF.

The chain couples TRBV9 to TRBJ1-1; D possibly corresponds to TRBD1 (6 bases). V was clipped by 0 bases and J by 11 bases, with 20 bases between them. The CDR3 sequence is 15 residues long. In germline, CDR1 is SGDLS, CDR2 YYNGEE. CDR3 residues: CASSVDGGAVSLAFF. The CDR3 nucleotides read TGTGCCAGCAGCGTAGATGGGGGGGCGGTTTCGTTGGCTTTCTTT.

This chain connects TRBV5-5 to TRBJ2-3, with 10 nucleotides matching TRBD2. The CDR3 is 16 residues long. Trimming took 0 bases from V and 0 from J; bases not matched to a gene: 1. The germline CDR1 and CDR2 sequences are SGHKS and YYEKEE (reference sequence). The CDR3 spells CASSLGSGGSTDTQYF. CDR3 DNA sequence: TGTGCCAGCAGCTTGGGTAGCGGGGGGAGCACAGATACGCAGTATTTT.

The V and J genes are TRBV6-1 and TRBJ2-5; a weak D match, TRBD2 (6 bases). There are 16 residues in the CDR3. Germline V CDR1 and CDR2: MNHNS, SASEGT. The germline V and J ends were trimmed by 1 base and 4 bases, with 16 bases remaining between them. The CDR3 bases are TGTGCCAGCAGTGAAGAAGGACTACGTTGGGGAGAGACCCAGTACTTC. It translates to CASSEEGLRWGETQYF.

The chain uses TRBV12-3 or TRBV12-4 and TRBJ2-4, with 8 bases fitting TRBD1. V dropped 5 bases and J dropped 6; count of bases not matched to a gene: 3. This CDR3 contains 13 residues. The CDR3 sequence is CASSGQGRNIQYF. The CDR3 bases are TGTGCCAGCAGTGGACAGGGAAGAAACATTCAGTACTTC.

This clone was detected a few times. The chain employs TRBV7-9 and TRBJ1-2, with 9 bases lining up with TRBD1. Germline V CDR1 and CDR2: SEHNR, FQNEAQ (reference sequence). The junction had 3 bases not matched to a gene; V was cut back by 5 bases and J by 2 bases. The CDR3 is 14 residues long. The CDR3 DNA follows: TGTGCCAGCAGCCCGACAGGGGGGAACTATGGCTACACCTTC. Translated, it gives CASSPTGGNYGYTF.

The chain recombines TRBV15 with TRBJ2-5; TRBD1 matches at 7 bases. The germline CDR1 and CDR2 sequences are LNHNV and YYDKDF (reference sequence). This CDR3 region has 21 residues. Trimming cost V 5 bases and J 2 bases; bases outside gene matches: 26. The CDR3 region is CATSVERLTDEGAWEQETQYF. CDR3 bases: TGTGCCACCAGCGTAGAACGGTTAACGGACGAGGGGGCATGGGAGCAAGAGACCCAGTACTTC.

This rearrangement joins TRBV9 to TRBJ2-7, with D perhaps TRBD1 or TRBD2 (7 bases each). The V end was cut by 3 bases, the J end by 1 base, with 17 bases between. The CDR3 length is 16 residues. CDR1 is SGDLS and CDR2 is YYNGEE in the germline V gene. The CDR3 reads CASSAAGGGASYEQYF. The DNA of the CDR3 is TGTGCCAGCAGCGCAGCAGGGGGAGGGGCTTCCTACGAGCAGTACTTC.

CDR3: CASSSEAPYEQYF. In nucleotides, the CDR3 is TGTGCCAGCAGTTCGGAGGCTCCCTACGAGCAGTACTTC. This chain connects TRBV6-5 to TRBJ2-7; maybe TRBD2 (5 bases). CDR3 length: 13 residues. The V gene's germline CDR1 is MNHEY and CDR2 SVGAGI. The germline V and J ends were trimmed by 4 bases and 2 bases, with 9 bases remaining between them.

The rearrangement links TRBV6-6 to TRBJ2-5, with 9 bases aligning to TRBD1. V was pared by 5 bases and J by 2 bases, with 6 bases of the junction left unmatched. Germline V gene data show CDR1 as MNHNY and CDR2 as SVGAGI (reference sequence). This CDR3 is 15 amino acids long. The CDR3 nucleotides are TGTGCCAGCAGTCATGAGACAGGGGGGCAAGAGACCCAGTACTTC. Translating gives CASSHETGGQETQYF.

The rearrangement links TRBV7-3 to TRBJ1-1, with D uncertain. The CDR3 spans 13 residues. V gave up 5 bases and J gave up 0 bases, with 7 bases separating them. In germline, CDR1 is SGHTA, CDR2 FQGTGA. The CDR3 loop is CASSRGLNTEAFF. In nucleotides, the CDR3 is TGTGCCAGCAGCAGAGGGTTGAACACTGAAGCTTTCTTT.

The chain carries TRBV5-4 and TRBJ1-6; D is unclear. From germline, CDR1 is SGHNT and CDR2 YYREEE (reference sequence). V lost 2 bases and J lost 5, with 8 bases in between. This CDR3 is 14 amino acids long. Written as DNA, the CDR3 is TGTGCCAGCAGCTTAATGCTGAATAATTCACCCCTCCACTTT. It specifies CASSLMLNNSPLHF.

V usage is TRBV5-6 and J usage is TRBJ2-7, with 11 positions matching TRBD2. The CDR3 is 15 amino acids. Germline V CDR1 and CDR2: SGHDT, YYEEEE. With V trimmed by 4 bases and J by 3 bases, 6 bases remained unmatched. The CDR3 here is CASSDTSGSSYEQYF. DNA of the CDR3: TGTGCCAGCAGCGATACTAGCGGGAGTAGCTACGAGCAGTACTTC. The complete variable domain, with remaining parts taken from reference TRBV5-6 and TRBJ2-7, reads DAGVTQSPTHLIKTRGQQVTLRCSPKSGHDTVSWYQQALGQGPQFIFQYYEEEERQRGNFPDRFSGHQFPNYSSELNVNALLLGDSALYLCASSDTSGSSYEQYFGPGTRLTVT.

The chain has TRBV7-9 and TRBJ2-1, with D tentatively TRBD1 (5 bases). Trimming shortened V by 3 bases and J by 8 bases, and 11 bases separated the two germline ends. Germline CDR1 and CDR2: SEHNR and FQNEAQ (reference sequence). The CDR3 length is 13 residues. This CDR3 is CASSLGRDDEQFF. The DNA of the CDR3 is TGTGCCAGCAGCTTGGGCAGGGATGATGAGCAGTTCTTC.

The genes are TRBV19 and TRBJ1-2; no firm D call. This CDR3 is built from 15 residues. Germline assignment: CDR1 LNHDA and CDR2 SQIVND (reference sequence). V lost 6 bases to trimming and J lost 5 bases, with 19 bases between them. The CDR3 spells CASSPLARYHYGYTF. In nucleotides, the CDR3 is TGTGCCAGTAGCCCCCTTGCGAGGTACCATTATGGCTACACCTTC.

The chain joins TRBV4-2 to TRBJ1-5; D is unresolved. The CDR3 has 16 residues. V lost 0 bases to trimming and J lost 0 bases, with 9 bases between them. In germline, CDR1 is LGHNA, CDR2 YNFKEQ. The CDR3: CASSQDAPYSNQPQHF. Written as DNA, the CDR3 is TGTGCCAGCAGCCAAGATGCACCTTATAGCAATCAGCCCCAGCATTTT.

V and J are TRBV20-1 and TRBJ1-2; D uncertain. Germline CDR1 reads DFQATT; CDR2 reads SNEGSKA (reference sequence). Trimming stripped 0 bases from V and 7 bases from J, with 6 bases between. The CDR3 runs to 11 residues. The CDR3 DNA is TGCAGTGCTAGAGATCCGGGTGGCTACACCTTC. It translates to CSARDPGGYTF.

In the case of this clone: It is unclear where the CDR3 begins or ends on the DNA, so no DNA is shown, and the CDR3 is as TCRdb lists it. CDR3 in amino acids: CASQYPCQYF. This chain connects TRBV9 to TRBJ2-3; whether TRBD1, the table's D call, matches the DNA was not checked. The CDR3 is 10 residues long, counting both termini. From germline, CDR1 is SGDLS and CDR2 YYNGEE.

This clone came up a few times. The CDR3 DNA is TGCGCCAGCAGCCAGAGGGCAGCTCCTAATGAAAAACTGTTTTTT. Translated: CASSQRAAPNEKLFF. The chain recombines TRBV4-1 with TRBJ1-4; D uncertain. Trimming pared 3 bases from V and 3 bases from J, leaving 11 bases between. The germline V gene has CDR1 MGHRA and CDR2 YSYEKL. This CDR3 has 15 residues.